The clone carrying this T cell receptor (beta chain) was seen a few times. Its antigen remains unidentified. The source of the sample is a study of CD8+ T cells in alopecia areata. With 6 bases clipped from V and 2 bases from J, the junction kept 5 bases outside the gene matches. The CDR3 spans 14 residues. Looked up from germline, CDR1 is MDHEN and CDR2 is SYDVKM. Treatment in this sample: oral pan-JAK inhibitor, 5-10 mg twice daily. After isolation, RNA underwent reverse transcription to generate cDNA as the sequencing template. Sequencing used immunoSEQ multiplex PCR; TCRdb keeps in-frame clones, though not all of them. The top ten hold around 0.48% of the sample, which has fewer than 250,000 clones, roughly two fifths seen once. Study conclusions and caveats: Persistence during tofacitinib was seen for many expanded lesional clones in scalp and blood.

Sequenced here: CD4+ T cells sorted from blood, sampled at approximately week 30, from a patient treated with tofacitinib. The receptor was isolated from a human donor with alopecia areata. The gene calls are TRBV28 and TRBJ2-3; 7 positions agree with TRBD2. Here the CDR3 reads CASSQGLFTDTQYF. The DNA for the CDR3 is TGTGCCAGCAGCCAGGGACTATTCACAGATACGCAGTATTTT.